Following are 17 T cell receptor beta chains from one sample sequenced in a study of blood T cell dynamics during melanoma immunotherapy. The time point denotes: pre-treatment baseline. This table comes from immunoSEQ multiplex PCR, and its TCRdb copy is limited to in-frame clones, with some not included. The sample includes over 10,000 clones, roughly nine tenths of them seen just once. Sequencing used blood, obtained from a patient treated with checkpoint blockade. The receptors come from a human donor with melanoma.

This clone was seen just once. V is TRBV5-4 and J is TRBJ2-7; D possibly corresponds to TRBD2 (5 bases). The V gene lost 3 bases and the J gene lost 1 base, with 11 bases spanning the gap. CDR1 is SGHNT and CDR2 is YYREEE in the germline V gene (reference sequence). The CDR3 runs to 14 residues. CDR3 loop: CASSSHGESYEQYF. CDR3 nucleotides: TGTGCCAGCAGCTCCCATGGGGAGTCCTACGAGCAGTACTTC.

This chain connects TRBV7-3 to TRBJ2-1; tentative D call: TRBD2 (6 bases). Trimming stripped 5 bases from V and 4 bases from J, with 12 bases between. This CDR3 has 14 amino acids. Germline loops: CDR1 SGHTA, CDR2 FQGTGA. DNA of the CDR3: TGTGCCAGCAGCCTCCAGCGGGTTTACAATGAGCAGTTCTTC. Its translation is CASSLQRVYNEQFF.

This clone is a singleton in its sample. This chain uses TRBV7-9 with TRBJ2-1, with D perhaps TRBD2 (5 bases). The V gene lost 6 bases and the J gene lost 5 bases, with 14 bases spanning the gap. This CDR3 is 14 amino acids long. Per germline, CDR1 SEHNR and CDR2 FQNEAQ (reference sequence). The CDR3 region is CASSFSSGNNEQFF. CDR3 coding DNA: TGTGCCAGCAGTTTTAGTTCCGGGAACAATGAGCAGTTCTTC.

The CDR3 bases are TGTGCCAGTAGGCAGGGGGCAGAAAAACTGTTTTTT. Translating gives CASRQGAEKLFF. This sequence joins TRBV19 and TRBJ1-4; 8 nucleotides line up with TRBD1. Germline CDR1 reads LNHDA; CDR2 reads SQIVND (reference sequence). Trimming took 6 bases from V and 8 from J; bases not matched to a gene: 2. The CDR3 totals 12 residues. Full variable domain (remainder filled in from reference TRBV19 and TRBJ1-4): DGGITQSPKYLFRKEGQNVTLSCEQNLNHDAMYWYRQDPGQGLRLIYYSQIVNDFQKGDIAEGYSVSREKKESFPLTVTSAQKNPTAFYLCASRQGAEKLFFGSGTQLSVL.

In DNA, the CDR3 is TGCGCCAGCCGGGACTTCACAGATACGCAGTATTTT. Translating gives CASRDFTDTQYF. This sequence joins TRBV10-2 and TRBJ2-3; tentative D call: TRBD2 (6 bases). The CDR3 has 12 residues. Per germline, CDR1 WSHSY and CDR2 SAAADI. V lost 8 bases to trimming and J lost 2 bases, with 8 bases between them.

This clone appeared a few times. The V gene is TRBV18, the J gene TRBJ1-3, with D possibly matching TRBD1 (5 bases). Trimming pared 3 bases from V and 8 bases from J, leaving 14 bases between. The CDR3 extends over 14 amino acids. CDR1 is KGHSH and CDR2 is LQKENI in the germline V gene. CDR3 coding DNA: TGTGCCAGCTCACCCGACAGTAAGGTTGACACCATATATTTT. It translates to CASSPDSKVDTIYF.

This chain uses TRBV7-2 with TRBJ2-7; D is unresolved. Germline loops: CDR1 SGHTA, CDR2 FQGNSA. Trimming removed 1 base from V and 3 bases from J, with 13 bases in between. The CDR3 is made up of 15 amino acids. The CDR3 DNA is TGTGCCAGCAGCTTAGAGTGGGGAACTCGCTACGAGCAGTACTTC. Its protein product is CASSLEWGTRYEQYF.

The chain employs TRBV4-2 and TRBJ2-7; the D call may be TRBD1 or TRBD2 (6 bases each). There are 15 residues in the CDR3. V was cut by 1 base and J by 4 bases, with 14 bases left in between. CDR1 and CDR2 (germline): LGHNA, YNFKEQ. The DNA of the CDR3 is TGTGCCAGCAGCCAAGGGGGGGCCGGGGTATACGAGCAGTACTTC. This encodes CASSQGGAGVYEQYF.

The chain links TRBV4-3 to TRBJ1-1; D may be TRBD1 (6 bases). The CDR3 is 14 residues long. Germline V CDR1 and CDR2: LGHNA, YSLEER. The V end was cut by 3 bases, the J end by 7 bases, with 15 bases between. The CDR3 sequence is CASSQRDNDDEAFF. CDR3 coding DNA: TGCGCCAGCAGCCAGAGGGACAATGACGATGAAGCTTTCTTT.

V usage is TRBV4-3 and J usage is TRBJ1-5; D gene unclear. CDR1 is LGHNA, CDR2 YSLEER, per germline. The CDR3 consists of 14 residues. Trimming removed 0 bases from V and 4 bases from J, with 7 bases in between. CDR3: CASSQDGGNQPQHF. CDR3 sequence (DNA): TGCGCCAGCAGCCAAGATGGCGGGAATCAGCCCCAGCATTTT.

The chain uses TRBV10-3 and TRBJ2-1; TRBD2 aligns across 7 bases. The CDR3 contains 15 residues. Germline values: CDR1 ENHRY, CDR2 SYGVKD. With 5 bases clipped from V and 3 bases from J, the junction kept 7 bases outside the gene matches. CDR3 amino acids: CAISSSGSVYNEQFF. CDR3 DNA sequence: TGTGCCATCAGTTCTAGCGGATCTGTCTACAATGAGCAGTTCTTC.

This chain uses TRBV29-1 with TRBJ2-7, with 7 bases lining up with TRBD1. The V gene end was trimmed by 7 bases and the J gene end by 6 bases; junction bases not matched to a gene: 12. The germline CDR1 and CDR2 sequences are SQVTM and ANQGSEA. The CDR3 totals 13 residues. CDR3: CSGTRGFDSEQYF. CDR3 bases: TGCAGCGGGACCAGGGGGTTCGACAGCGAGCAGTACTTC.

This chain uses TRBV5-4 with TRBJ1-1; 7 nucleotides match TRBD1. Germline lookup yields CDR1 SGHNT and CDR2 YYREEE (reference sequence). The CDR3 is made up of 16 amino acids. Trimming at V came to 5 bases and at J to 2 bases, leaving 12 bases not matched to a gene. The CDR3 here is CASSRITDRRNTEAFF. The CDR3 region has the DNA TGTGCCAGCAGTCGTATTACGGACAGGAGAAACACTGAAGCTTTCTTT.

The chain couples TRBV27 to TRBJ2-7, with 7 nucleotides matching TRBD2. Germline values: CDR1 MNHEY, CDR2 SMNVEV (reference sequence). V lost 4 bases and J lost 2; bases outside the gene matches: 20. The CDR3 totals 19 residues. The CDR3 nucleotides are TGTGCCAGCAGTTCTCTGGGACGGCGCGGGAGTGCTTTACCCTACGAGCAGTACTTC. Its protein product is CASSSLGRRGSALPYEQYF.

Written as DNA, the CDR3 is TGCGCCAGCAGCCCCAGGGCGGTTAGCACAGATACGCAGTATTTT. Amino acids: CASSPRAVSTDTQYF. J is TRBJ2-3 and V is TRBV5-1; perhaps TRBD1 as D (5 bases). The CDR3 totals 15 residues. Trimming cost V 4 bases and J 0 bases, with 12 bases left between them. Germline V gene sequence: CDR1 SGHRS, CDR2 YFSETQ.

This chain links TRBV27 with TRBJ2-7, with TRBD2 matching 8 bases. V was pared by 2 bases and J by 0 bases, with 6 bases of the junction left unmatched. Germline CDR1 reads MNHEY; CDR2 reads SMNVEV (reference sequence). The CDR3 totals 16 residues. The CDR3 loop reads CASSLSGGYGSYEQYF. The CDR3, as DNA: TGTGCCAGCAGTTTAAGCGGGGGTTATGGCTCCTACGAGCAGTACTTC.

The V gene is TRBV20-1, the J gene TRBJ1-1; D remains ambiguous. The CDR3 spans 11 residues. Trimming took 5 bases from V and 0 from J, leaving 4 bases between them. Germline V CDR1 and CDR2: DFQATT, SNEGSKA (reference sequence). The CDR3 DNA reads as TGCAGTGCTCCCTTGAACACTGAAGCTTTCTTT. Its protein is CSAPLNTEAFF.